The present T cell receptor (beta chain) was sequenced within a study of chemoradiotherapy in HPV16-positive cancers. Study-wide results and caveats: Better recurrence-free survival went with HPV-responsive T-cell expansion in HPV16-positive patients.

Here immunoSEQ multiplex PCR was the method, and the copy in TCRdb shows in-frame clones only, minus some. The sample yields about 1,500 clones, roughly 80% seen once. Samples were taken several times over chemoradiotherapy. CDR1 and CDR2 (germline): LGHNA, YNFKEQ. The V segment lost 2 bases and the J segment 6 bases; nucleotides outside the gene matches: 19. The CDR3 extends over 19 amino acids. Comments on this clone: Its matching antigen is unknown.

The sequence derives from a human donor with HPV-associated anogenital cancer. The rearrangement links TRBV4-2 to TRBJ2-1; 7 bases map to TRBD2. The sequenced sample was tumor tissue, obtained from a patient who underwent chemoradiotherapy. In DNA form, the CDR3 reads TGTGCCAGCAGCCAACGAGGACCCCTTAGCTCGGCGGGAGTCAATGAGCAGTTCTTC. It is translated as CASSQRGPLSSAGVNEQFF.